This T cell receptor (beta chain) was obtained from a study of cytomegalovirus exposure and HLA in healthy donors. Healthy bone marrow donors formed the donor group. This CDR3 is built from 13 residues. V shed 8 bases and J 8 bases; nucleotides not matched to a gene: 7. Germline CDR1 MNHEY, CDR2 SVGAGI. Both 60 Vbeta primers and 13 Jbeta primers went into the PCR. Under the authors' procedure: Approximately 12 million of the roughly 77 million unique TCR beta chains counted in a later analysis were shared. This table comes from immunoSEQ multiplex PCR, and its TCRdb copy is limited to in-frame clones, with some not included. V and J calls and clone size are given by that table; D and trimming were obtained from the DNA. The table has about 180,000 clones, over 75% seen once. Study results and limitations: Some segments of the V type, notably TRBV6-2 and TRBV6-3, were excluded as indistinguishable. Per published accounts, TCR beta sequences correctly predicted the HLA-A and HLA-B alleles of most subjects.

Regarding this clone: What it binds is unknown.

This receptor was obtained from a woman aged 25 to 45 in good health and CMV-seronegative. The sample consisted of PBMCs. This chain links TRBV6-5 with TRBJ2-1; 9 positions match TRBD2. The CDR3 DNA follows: TGTGCCAGCCATACTAGCGGGTTGTATGAGCAGTTCTTC. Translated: CASHTSGLYEQFF.